A single sample gave rise to the 18 T cell receptor beta chains below, sequenced in a study of blood T cell repertoires in COVID-19. Data came from immunoSEQ multiplex PCR; TCRdb stores just in-frame clones and leaves some out. Of roughly 56,000 clones listed, approximately 83% are singletons. Material: peripheral blood. The receptors shown here come from a human donor in a cohort sampled during active COVID-19.

This chain links TRBV18 with TRBJ1-5; D unresolved. Trimming shortened V by 4 bases and J by 2 bases, and 9 bases separated the two germline ends. The CDR3 loop spans 14 amino acids. Germline CDR1 reads KGHSH; CDR2 reads LQKENI. The CDR3 nucleotides read TGTGCCAGCTCACTGGCCCGGGGCAATCAGCCCCAGCATTTT. This sequence encodes CASSLARGNQPQHF.

The chain uses TRBV18 and TRBJ1-2, with TRBD1 identical over 7 bases. In germline, CDR1 is KGHSH, CDR2 LQKENI. CDR3 length equals 15 residues. V shed 3 bases, J shed 8 bases, and the junction held 12 bases outside the gene matches. CDR3 coding DNA: TGTGCCAGCTCACCTTCGACAGGGAAAGTGGGAGGCTACACCTTC. Protein product: CASSPSTGKVGGYTF.

This CDR3 reads CASSNRKAGLADNEQFF. CDR3 DNA sequence: TGTGCCAGCAGCAATCGAAAAGCGGGACTAGCGGACAATGAGCAGTTCTTC. The chain has TRBV21-1 and TRBJ2-1; the DNA was not used to check the table's D call, TRBD2. TRBV21-1 is a documented pseudogene. The length of the CDR3 is 17 residues.

The chain links TRBV18 to TRBJ1-3; 7 positions agree with TRBD1. The CDR3 runs 14 residues. J gave up 4 bases and V 8 bases, and 8 bases lay outside the gene matches. Germline V CDR1 and CDR2: KGHSH, LQKENI. The DNA for the CDR3 is TGTGCCAGCCTTCAGGGGGTATCCGGAAACACCATATATTTT. It is translated as CASLQGVSGNTIYF.

This clone has just one count. V and J are TRBV18 and TRBJ1-1; a possible D gene is TRBD1 (5 bases). The CDR3 is made up of 12 amino acids. Per germline, CDR1 KGHSH and CDR2 LQKENI. Trimming pared 1 base from V and 11 bases from J, leaving 11 bases between. The CDR3 nucleotides are TGTGCCAGCTCACCACTTGACAGTATTGCTTTCTTT. It specifies CASSPLDSIAFF.

The chain has TRBV11-2 and TRBJ1-6; no clear D gene. The CDR3 is 14 amino acids. The V end was cut by 4 bases, the J end by 4 bases, with 8 bases between. Germline lookup yields CDR1 SGHAT and CDR2 FQNNGV. For the CDR3, the DNA is TGTGCCAGCAGCTCAACGCGGTATAATTCACCCCTCCACTTT. Protein: CASSSTRYNSPLHF.

This rearrangement joins TRBV4-2 to TRBJ2-2, with D possibly TRBD2 on 6 matching bases. CDR1 is LGHNA and CDR2 is YNFKEQ in the germline V gene. The CDR3 length is 15 residues. Trimming stripped 3 bases from V and 3 bases from J, with 11 bases between. The CDR3 DNA sequence: TGTGCCAGCAGCCATCCTTCGGGAGACACCGGGGAGCTGTTTTTT. It encodes CASSHPSGDTGELFF.

The CDR3 sequence: CASYIGRKHNEQFF. CDR3 bases: TGCGCCAGCTACATCGGGAGGAAACACAATGAGCAGTTCTTC. The chain uses TRBV5-1 and TRBJ2-1, with 7 bases lining up with TRBD2. V was pared by 7 bases and J by 5 bases, with 9 bases of the junction left unmatched. Germline V gene sequence: CDR1 SGHRS, CDR2 YFSETQ. The length of the CDR3 is 14 residues.

The gene calls are TRBV6-6 and TRBJ2-7; no clear D. The germline V gene has CDR1 MNHNY and CDR2 SVGAGI (reference sequence). The CDR3 is 14 residues long. The ends were cut back, 8 bases at V and 2 bases at J, with 16 bases in the middle. The CDR3 sequence is CASRPQHVTYEQYF. CDR3 nucleotide sequence: TGTGCCAGCCGTCCACAGCATGTGACCTACGAGCAGTACTTC.

The chain employs TRBV6-1 and TRBJ2-1, with 12 bases fitting TRBD2. The CDR3 is made up of 21 amino acids. The germline V gene has CDR1 MNHNS and CDR2 SASEGT. The V gene end was trimmed by 1 base and the J gene end by 0 bases; junction bases not matched to a gene: 13. The CDR3: CASSEDGLAGPFYLSYNEQFF. Here the CDR3 DNA reads TGTGCCAGCAGTGAAGATGGACTAGCGGGACCTTTTTACCTCTCCTACAATGAGCAGTTCTTC.

The chain carries TRBV5-5 and TRBJ2-7; 13 bases are a match to TRBD2. Germline lookup yields CDR1 SGHKS and CDR2 YYEKEE (reference sequence). The CDR3 has 15 amino acids. Trimming cost V 0 bases and J 5 bases; bases outside gene matches: 2. CDR3 sequence: CASSLATSGRNEQYF. The CDR3 DNA reads as TGTGCCAGCAGCTTGGCGACTAGCGGGAGGAACGAGCAGTACTTC.

The rearrangement joins TRBV5-8 to TRBJ2-1; 9 nucleotides agree with TRBD2. Germline V lookup: CDR1 SGHTS, CDR2 YDEGEE. The trim removed 2 bases at V and 7 bases at J, leaving 13 bases unmatched. This CDR3 comprises 17 residues. The CDR3 region has the DNA TGTGCCAGCAGCTTTGGAACCCTAGCGGGAAGCAATAATGAGCAGTTCTTC. It encodes CASSFGTLAGSNNEQFF. The full variable domain, completed using reference TRBV5-8 and TRBJ2-1, is EAGVTQSPTHLIKTRGQQATLRCSPISGHTSVYWYQQALGLGLQFLLWYDEGEERNRGNFPPRFSGRQFPNYSSELNVNALELEDSALYLCASSFGTLAGSNNEQFFGPGTRLTVL.

This chain uses TRBV5-5 with TRBJ1-5; no clear D gene. This CDR3 comprises 13 residues. Between the trimmed V and J ends, which lost 1 base and 5 bases, there was a span of 7 bases. Germline CDR1 reads SGHKS; CDR2 reads YYEKEE (reference sequence). CDR3 region: CASSLTVYQPQHF. CDR3 coding DNA: TGTGCCAGCAGCTTGACGGTTTATCAGCCCCAGCATTTT.

The V call is TRBV5-1, the J call TRBJ1-2; TRBD1 might be the D (5 bases). V lost 0 bases, J lost 10 bases, and 16 bases lay in between. Germline CDR1 reads SGHRS; CDR2 reads YFSETQ. The CDR3 extends over 14 amino acids. The CDR3 here is CASSLVPGKVDYTF. The CDR3 nucleotides are TGCGCCAGCAGCTTGGTGCCAGGGAAGGTCGACTACACCTTC.

The J gene is TRBJ1-1, the V gene TRBV6-5; TRBD1 aligns across 11 bases. Unmatched junction bases numbered 8, after V lost 10 bases and J lost 1 base. The CDR3 runs to 15 residues. The V gene's germline CDR1 is MNHEY and CDR2 SVGAGI. The CDR3 DNA follows: TGTGCCACTTCGGACAGGGGGCGGCCGAACACTGAAGCTTTCTTT. Translation: CATSDRGRPNTEAFF.

The rearrangement links TRBV2 to TRBJ1-1; D perhaps matches TRBD1 (5 bases). Deletions cut 6 bases from V and 11 bases from J, with 16 bases between. The germline V gene has CDR1 SNHLY and CDR2 FYNNEI. The CDR3 loop spans 12 amino acids. CDR3: CASSQGPLWAFF. The CDR3 nucleotides read TGTGCCAGCAGCCAGGGTCCCCTGTGGGCTTTCTTT. Together with reference TRBV2 and TRBJ1-1, the CDR3 gives the full variable domain: EPEVTQTPSHQVTQMGQEVILRCVPISNHLYFYWYRQILGQKVEFLVSFYNNEISEKSEIFDDQFSVERPDGSNFTLKIRSTKLEDSAMYFCASSQGPLWAFFGQGTRLTVV.

The rearrangement uses TRBV11-3 and TRBJ2-1; maybe TRBD1 (6 bases). Trimming removed 4 bases from V and 1 base from J, with 11 bases in between. Germline values: CDR1 SGHNT, CDR2 YENEEA. The CDR3 is made up of 15 amino acids. The CDR3 is CASSSPRGSYNEQFF. CDR3 in DNA: TGTGCCAGCAGCTCGCCCAGGGGTTCCTACAATGAGCAGTTCTTC.

The chain joins TRBV28 to TRBJ1-2; TRBD1 matches 10 bases. The J segment lost 5 bases and the V segment lost 8 bases, leaving 8 bases of the junction unmatched. CDR1 is MDHEN and CDR2 is SYDVKM in the germline V gene. The CDR3 covers 14 residues. CDR3 loop: CASRQGAREYGYTF. The DNA for the CDR3 is TGTGCCAGCCGACAGGGGGCGAGGGAGTATGGCTACACCTTC.